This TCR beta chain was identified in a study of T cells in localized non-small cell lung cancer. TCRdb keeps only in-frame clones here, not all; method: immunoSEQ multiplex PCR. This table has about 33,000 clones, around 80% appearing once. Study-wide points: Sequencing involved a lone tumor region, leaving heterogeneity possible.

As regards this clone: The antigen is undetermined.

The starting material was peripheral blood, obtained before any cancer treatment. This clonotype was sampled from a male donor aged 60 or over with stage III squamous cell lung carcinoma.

The CDR3 is CASSLLPDRRQYF. The DNA of the CDR3 is TGTGCCAGCAGCTTATTACCAGACAGGAGACAGTACTTC. The J gene is TRBJ2-4, the V gene TRBV11-3, with D tentatively TRBD1 (6 bases). Trimming took 2 bases from V and 13 from J, leaving 15 bases between them. Per the germline V gene, CDR1 is SGHNT and CDR2 is YENEEA. The CDR3 length is 13 residues.